These 24 T cell receptor beta chains were sequenced from one sample in a study of regulatory T cells in long-lasting Graves disease. Described time point: newly diagnosed GD, antithyroid drugs for less than 3 months. The TCR library was prepared using RNA isolated from PBMCs. HTBI primers from iRepertoire and Arm-PCR of CDR3 regions yielded the TCR beta libraries. TCRdb re-called the multiplex PCR reads with MiXCR, one entry per CDR3 protein. Of about 420,000 distinct CDR3 sequences in the sample, 16% were seen once. This same sample was also part of a study on T cells in Graves' hyperthyroidism and ophthalmopathy.

The sequencing used peripheral blood mononuclear cells (PBMCs), collected at new diagnosis, from a patient treated with antithyroid drugs. These receptors originate from a woman in her late teens or twenties with Graves disease.

The V gene is TRBV11-2, the J gene TRBJ2-5; D may be TRBD2 (6 bases). CDR1 and CDR2 (germline): SGHAT, FQNNGV. V shed 5 bases and J shed 4 bases, with 23 bases lying between them. The CDR3 is 17 amino acids. CDR3 in DNA: TGTGCCAGCAGCCAAGATTTTCCGGGAGAGATTGGAGAGACCCAGTACTTC. Translation: CASSQDFPGEIGETQYF. The full variable domain, rest sourced from reference TRBV11-2 and TRBJ2-5, is EAGVAQSPRYKIIEKRQSVAFWCNPISGHATLYWYQQILGQGPKLLIQFQNNGVVDDSQLPKDRFSAERLKGVDSTLKIQPAKLEDSAVYLCASSQDFPGEIGETQYFGPGTRLLVL.

This clonotype has more than one count but fewer than ten. V and J are TRBV19 and TRBJ2-1, with 8 bases matching TRBD1. The CDR3 spans 15 residues. The junction had 7 bases not matched to a gene; V was cut back by 7 bases and J by 2 bases. Germline loops: CDR1 LNHDA, CDR2 SQIVND (reference sequence). Here the CDR3 DNA reads TGTGCCAGTACCGCGGACAGGGTGGCCTACAATGAGCAGTTCTTC. Protein sequence: CASTADRVAYNEQFF.

A word on this clonotype: At one boundary the junction diverges from the germline segment, which might be a read error. The chain employs TRBV27 and TRBJ1-2; D remains unclear. Looked up from germline, CDR1 is MNHEY and CDR2 is SMNVEV (reference sequence). The CDR3 is 15 residues long. The CDR3 region is CASCYRTNSNYGYIF. CDR3 in DNA: TGTGCCAGCTGTTACCGAACCAATTCAAACTATGGCTACATCTTC.

This chain uses TRBV20-1 with TRBJ2-2; D unresolved. Germline V gene sequence: CDR1 DFQATT, CDR2 SNEGSKA (reference sequence). This CDR3 contains 14 residues. Trimming shortened V by 4 bases and J by 6 bases, and 15 bases separated the two germline ends. CDR3 bases: TGCAGTGCTACGGTGGATTTGCCATCCGGGGAGCTGTTTTTT. It is translated as CSATVDLPSGELFF.

About this clonotype itself: It may be a read error: a sequence one base away is much more abundant. This chain links TRBV27 with TRBJ2-2; 8 bases line up with TRBD1. Unmatched junction bases numbered 4, after V lost 3 bases and J lost 4 bases. From germline, CDR1 is MNHEY and CDR2 SMNVEV (reference sequence). The CDR3 contains 15 residues. The CDR3 DNA is TGTGCCAGCAGTTTGGACAGGGCGAGCACCGGGGAGCTGTTTTTT. Translated, it gives CASSLDRASTGELFF.

This chain joins TRBV12-3 or TRBV12-4 and TRBJ1-1; no clear D gene. Trimming pared 9 bases from V and 0 bases from J, leaving 11 bases between. The CDR3 contains 13 residues. The CDR3 DNA reads as TGTGCCAGTCTGGCCCCGATGAACACTGAAGCTTTCTTT. Its protein is CASLAPMNTEAFF.

The sample holds many counts of this clonotype. The V and J genes are TRBV3-1 and TRBJ1-5; a weak D match, TRBD1 (5 bases). V lost 4 bases, J lost 16 bases, and 20 bases lay in between. Germline loops: CDR1 LGHDT, CDR2 YNNKEL (reference sequence). The CDR3 runs to 13 residues. This chain's CDR3 is CASSPSEKGPHHF. Written as DNA, the CDR3 is TGTGCCAGCAGCCCTAGCGAAAAGGGACCGCACCATTTT.

In this sample, this clonotype turned up a few times. A junction end diverges from the germline sequence, so it may reflect a read error. The genes are TRBV25-1 and TRBJ2-1; 9 positions agree with TRBD1. Per germline, CDR1 MGHDK and CDR2 SYGVNS. There are 16 residues in the CDR3. The CDR3 reads CASSGDRASSYNEQFF. The CDR3 DNA is TGTGCCAGCAGTGGGGACAGGGCTAGCTCCTACAATGAACAGTTCTTC.

This clonotype was detected many times. The V gene is TRBV18, the J gene TRBJ2-2; 8 nucleotides line up with TRBD1. Germline loops: CDR1 KGHSH, CDR2 LQKENI. The CDR3 length is 14 residues. J was trimmed by 3 bases and V by 6 bases; bases with no gene match: 3. CDR3 sequence (DNA): TGTGCCAGCTCGCAGGACAGGGACACCGGGGAGCTGTTTTTT. This codes for CASSQDRDTGELFF. Complete variable domain (other parts from reference TRBV18 and TRBJ2-2): NAGVMQNPRHLVRRRGQEARLRCSPMKGHSHVYWYRQLPEEGLKFMVYLQKENIIDESGMPKERFSAEFPKEGPSILRIQQVVRGDSAAYFCASSQDRDTGELFFGEGSRLTVL.

V is TRBV19 and J is TRBJ1-2, with D unclear. CDR1 is LNHDA, CDR2 SQIVND, per germline (reference sequence). Trimming took off 1 base at V and 4 bases at J, with 10 bases between the two ends. The CDR3 extends over 14 amino acids. The CDR3 region has the DNA TGTGCCAGTAGTATAGCCTCGACGGGCTATGGCTACACCTTC. As protein: CASSIASTGYGYTF. Variable domain in full (rest from reference TRBV19 and TRBJ1-2): DGGITQSPKYLFRKEGQNVTLSCEQNLNHDAMYWYRQDPGQGLRLIYYSQIVNDFQKGDIAEGYSVSREKKESFPLTVTSAQKNPTAFYLCASSIASTGYGYTFGSGTRLTVV.

This clonotype was observed at least ten times. In DNA form, the CDR3 reads TGTGCCAGCAGTTTCCTAGCGGGGGAATCCTACGAGCAGTACTTC. Translation: CASSFLAGESYEQYF. The V gene is TRBV27, the J gene TRBJ2-7, with 10 bases that match TRBD2. Germline loops: CDR1 MNHEY, CDR2 SMNVEV (reference sequence). CDR3 length: 15 amino acids. V lost 3 bases, J lost 1 base, and 3 bases stayed unmatched.

The chain carries TRBV20-1 and TRBJ1-2; D call uncertain. The CDR3 contains 15 residues. The V gene lost 0 bases and the J gene lost 3 bases, with 14 bases spanning the gap. Germline loops: CDR1 DFQATT, CDR2 SNEGSKA (reference sequence). CDR3 region: CSARDSAGGDYGYTF. The DNA of the CDR3 is TGCAGTGCTAGAGATTCGGCAGGCGGCGACTATGGCTACACCTTC.

V usage is TRBV6-2 or TRBV6-3 and J usage is TRBJ2-7, with 11 nucleotides matching TRBD2. The germline gives CDR1 MNHEY, CDR2 SVGEGT. CDR3 length: 14 amino acids. V trimming: 6 bases; J trimming: 7 bases; junction bases outside the gene matches: 8. CDR3 amino acids: CASRTSGSYNEQYF. In nucleotides, the CDR3 is TGTGCCAGCAGAACTAGCGGGAGTTACAATGAGCAGTACTTC.

This clonotype was recorded at least ten times. This chain connects TRBV7-2 to TRBJ2-1; 11 nucleotides agree with TRBD2. Germline V gene lookup returns CDR1 SGHTA and CDR2 FQGNSA. Trimming removed 6 bases from V and 7 bases from J; junction bases left unmatched: 2. CDR3 size: 13 residues. CDR3 sequence reads: CASRLAGVNEQFF. The CDR3 DNA sequence: TGTGCCAGCAGACTAGCGGGAGTTAATGAGCAGTTCTTC.

The chain joins TRBV12-3 or TRBV12-4 to TRBJ2-7; TRBD1 aligns across 9 bases. J gave up 6 bases and V 3 bases, and 15 bases lay outside the gene matches. The CDR3 runs 17 residues. The CDR3 loop reads CASSFLLGTGQLREQYF. DNA for the CDR3: TGTGCCAGCAGTTTCCTCTTAGGGACAGGGCAACTTCGCGAGCAGTACTTC.

The rearrangement joins TRBV7-9 to TRBJ2-2; no firm D call. Germline V gives CDR1 SEHNR, CDR2 FQNEAQ (reference sequence). The germline V and J ends were trimmed by 2 bases and 5 bases, with 9 bases remaining between them. The CDR3 spans 14 residues. The CDR3 reads CASSLMLETGELFF. The CDR3 DNA is TGTGCCAGCAGCTTAATGCTCGAGACCGGGGAGCTGTTTTTT.

This clonotype has just a few counts. This rearrangement joins TRBV7-9 to TRBJ2-5; unclear D gene. V gave up 1 base and J gave up 5 bases, with 11 bases separating them. The CDR3 contains 14 residues. Per the germline V gene, CDR1 is SEHNR and CDR2 is FQNEAQ (reference sequence). The CDR3 nucleotides are TGTGCCAGCAGCTTAGAGGTAGCATGGGAGACCCAGTACTTC. Its translation: CASSLEVAWETQYF.

There are many counts of this clonotype. The rearrangement links TRBV6-9 to TRBJ2-7; 8 nucleotides agree with TRBD2. Trimming at V came to 3 bases and at J to 4 bases, leaving 8 bases not matched to a gene. The CDR3 spans 15 residues. Germline V gene sequence: CDR1 MNHGY, CDR2 SVAAGI. CDR3 nucleotides: TGTGCCAGCAGTTACGGTCTAGCGGGTAATTACGAGCAGTACTTC. Protein product: CASSYGLAGNYEQYF.

The chain has TRBV20-1 and TRBJ2-7; 11 bases are a match to TRBD2. This CDR3 has 12 amino acids. Germline loops: CDR1 DFQATT, CDR2 SNEGSKA (reference sequence). The V gene end was trimmed by 6 bases and the J gene end by 12 bases; junction bases not matched to a gene: 10. The CDR3 sequence is CSARLTSGSMYF. CDR3 sequence (DNA): TGCAGTGCCAGACTTACTAGCGGGAGTATGTACTTC.

The chain is built from TRBV5-1 and TRBJ2-2; 9 bases match TRBD2. The germline CDR1 and CDR2 sequences are SGHRS and YFSETQ. The J segment lost 7 bases and the V segment lost 2 bases, leaving 6 bases of the junction unmatched. This CDR3 comprises 15 residues. CDR3 protein: CASSFLAGSFGELFF. The CDR3 DNA follows: TGCGCCAGCAGCTTTCTAGCGGGATCGTTCGGGGAGCTGTTTTTT.

The chain couples TRBV24-1 to TRBJ2-1; no definite D call. Germline-derived CDR1 and CDR2 are KGHDR and SFDVKD. The CDR3 totals 12 residues. Deletions cut 4 bases from V and 4 bases from J, with 4 bases between. This CDR3 reads CATSERYNEQFF. For the CDR3, the DNA is TGTGCCACCAGTGAACGTTACAATGAGCAGTTCTTC.

As for this clonotype: This sequence may be a read error, since a much larger clone differs from it by one base. The V and J genes are TRBV7-2 and TRBJ1-2, with unresolved D. There are 13 residues in the CDR3. From germline, CDR1 is SGHTA and CDR2 FQGNSA. The CDR3 reads CASSLEVNYGCTF. DNA of the CDR3: TGTGCCAGCAGCTTAGAGGTGAACTATGGCTGCACCTTC.

This clonotype was counted ten times or more. This chain joins TRBV7-2 and TRBJ2-3; 7 positions match TRBD2. V lost 5 bases and J lost 3; bases outside the gene matches: 5. The CDR3 has 14 amino acids. Germline CDR1 is SGHTA and CDR2 is FQGNSA. The DNA of the CDR3 is TGTGCCAGCAGCCCCGGGACTACAACAGATACGCAGTATTTT. Amino acids: CASSPGTTTDTQYF.

This clonotype was seen only a few times. The chain couples TRBV10-1 to TRBJ1-1; 8 bases agree with TRBD1. The CDR3 consists of 13 residues. Germline V gene data show CDR1 as WNHNN and CDR2 as SYGVQD (reference sequence). The J segment lost 4 bases and the V segment lost 10 bases, leaving 8 bases of the junction unmatched. CDR3 region: CAIIRTGTTEAFF. In DNA, the CDR3 is TGCGCCATCATTCGGACAGGGACCACTGAAGCTTTCTTT.